The text below deals with one T cell receptor beta chain. These data belong to a study of follicular helper T cells after annual influenza vaccination. Germline V lookup: CDR1 ENHRY, CDR2 SYGVKD. Trimming took 0 bases from V and 1 from J; bases not matched to a gene: 2. The CDR3 length is 16 residues. Profiled with immunoSEQ multiplex PCR; TCRdb holds only in-frame clones, not every one. This table has fewer than 15,000 clones, 78% appearing once. Time point: 2015-2016 season, pre-vaccination. This chain links TRBV10-3 with TRBJ2-3; 9 nucleotides align to TRBD2. This clonotype originated in an adult who received the influenza vaccine. The sequences come from CXCR5- memory CD4+ T cells sorted from blood, collected on the day of influenza vaccination. The CDR3 bases are TGTGCCATCAGTGAGTCGGCGGGGGGGGGCACAGATACGCAGTATTTT. Protein product: CAISESAGGGTDTQYF.